This TCR beta chain was recorded in a study of graft-versus-host responses after intestinal transplantation. At the level of the study: Recipients were given multivisceral, liver-intestinal, or isolated intestinal transplants. Recipients were all induced with anti-thymocyte globulin, then given tacrolimus and steroids for around three years. Study-wide results and caveats: The authors found GvH clones in recipient marrow, some appearing first in ileum or blood.

On this clone: Antigen specificity is unknown.

Germline loops: CDR1 LGHNA, CDR2 YSLEER. After removal of 4 bases from V and 3 bases from J, the junction contained 4 bases not matched to a gene. CDR3 length equals 15 residues. Using immunoSEQ multiplex PCR, the repertoire was profiled, and TCRdb retains in-frame clones only, with some absent. Found here are 4,800 or so clones, around four fifths of them singletons; the top ten hold under 8.5%. Once graft tissue had been processed, intraepithelial and lamina propria lymphocytes were released. The clonotype originates from a human patient who received an intestinal transplant, so some T cells may come from the graft donor. The specimen comprised ileum tissue, sampled just under 130 days after intestinal transplantation. The J gene is TRBJ2-1, the V gene TRBV4-3, with 9 bases aligning to TRBD2. DNA for the CDR3: TGCGCCAGCAGCCGAGCTAGCGGGAACTACAATGAGCAGTTCTTC. Translated: CASSRASGNYNEQFF.